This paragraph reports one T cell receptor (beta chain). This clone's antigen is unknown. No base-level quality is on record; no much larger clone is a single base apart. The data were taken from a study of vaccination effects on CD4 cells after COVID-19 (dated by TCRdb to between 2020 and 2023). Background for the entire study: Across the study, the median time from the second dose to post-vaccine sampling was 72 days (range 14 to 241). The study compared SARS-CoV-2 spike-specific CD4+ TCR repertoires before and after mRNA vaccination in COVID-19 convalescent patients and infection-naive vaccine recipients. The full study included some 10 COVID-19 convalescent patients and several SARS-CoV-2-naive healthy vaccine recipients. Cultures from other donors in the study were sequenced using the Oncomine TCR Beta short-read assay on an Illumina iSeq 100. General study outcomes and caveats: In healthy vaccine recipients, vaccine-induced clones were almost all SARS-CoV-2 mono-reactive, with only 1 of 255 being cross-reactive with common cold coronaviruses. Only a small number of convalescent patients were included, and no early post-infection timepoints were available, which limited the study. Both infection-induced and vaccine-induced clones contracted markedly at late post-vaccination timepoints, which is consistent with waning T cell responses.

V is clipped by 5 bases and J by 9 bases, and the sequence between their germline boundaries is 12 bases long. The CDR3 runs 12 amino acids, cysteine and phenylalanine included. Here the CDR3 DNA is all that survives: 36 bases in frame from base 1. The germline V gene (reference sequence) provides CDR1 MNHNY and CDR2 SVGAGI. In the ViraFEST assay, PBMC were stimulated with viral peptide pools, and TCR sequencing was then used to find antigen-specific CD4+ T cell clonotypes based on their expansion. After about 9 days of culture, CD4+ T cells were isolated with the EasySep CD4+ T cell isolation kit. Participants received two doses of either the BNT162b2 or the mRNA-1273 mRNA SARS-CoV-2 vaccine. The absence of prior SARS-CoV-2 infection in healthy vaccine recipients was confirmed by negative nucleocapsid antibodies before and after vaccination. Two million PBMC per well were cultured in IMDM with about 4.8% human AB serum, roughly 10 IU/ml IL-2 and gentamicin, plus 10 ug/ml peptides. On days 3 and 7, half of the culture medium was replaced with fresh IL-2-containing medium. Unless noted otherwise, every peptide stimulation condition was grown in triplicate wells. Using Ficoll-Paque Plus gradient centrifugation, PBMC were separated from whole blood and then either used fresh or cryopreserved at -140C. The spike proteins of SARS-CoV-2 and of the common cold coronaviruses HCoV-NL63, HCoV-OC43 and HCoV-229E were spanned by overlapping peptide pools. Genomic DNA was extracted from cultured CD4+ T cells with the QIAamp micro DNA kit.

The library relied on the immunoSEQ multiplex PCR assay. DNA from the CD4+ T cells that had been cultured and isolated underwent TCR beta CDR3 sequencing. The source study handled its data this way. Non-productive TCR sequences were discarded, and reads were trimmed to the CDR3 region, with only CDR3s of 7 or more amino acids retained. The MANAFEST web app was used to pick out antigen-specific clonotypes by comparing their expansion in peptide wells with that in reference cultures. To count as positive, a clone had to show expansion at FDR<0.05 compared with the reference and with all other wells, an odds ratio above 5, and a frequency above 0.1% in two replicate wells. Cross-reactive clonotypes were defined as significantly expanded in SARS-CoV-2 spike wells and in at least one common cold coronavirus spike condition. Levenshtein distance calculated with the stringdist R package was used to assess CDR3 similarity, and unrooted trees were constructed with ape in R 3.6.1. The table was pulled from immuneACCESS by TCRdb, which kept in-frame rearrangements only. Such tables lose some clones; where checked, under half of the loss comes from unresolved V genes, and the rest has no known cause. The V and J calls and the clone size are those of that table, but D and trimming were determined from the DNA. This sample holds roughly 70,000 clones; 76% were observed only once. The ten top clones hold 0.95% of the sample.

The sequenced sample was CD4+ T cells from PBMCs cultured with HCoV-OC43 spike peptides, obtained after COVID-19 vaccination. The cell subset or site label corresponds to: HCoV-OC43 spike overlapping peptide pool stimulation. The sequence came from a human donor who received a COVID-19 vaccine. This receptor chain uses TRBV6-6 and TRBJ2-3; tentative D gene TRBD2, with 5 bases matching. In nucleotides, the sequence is TGTGCCAGCAGTGACTACATGAAGACGCAGTATTTT. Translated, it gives CASSDYMKTQYF.